What follows are 12 T cell receptor beta chains derived from one specimen sequenced in a study of blood T cell repertoires in COVID-19. Libraries were prepared by immunoSEQ multiplex PCR; TCRdb keeps only in-frame clonotypes and omits some of them. The data show some 72,000 clones, around nine tenths seen once. Sequencing used peripheral blood. The source of these receptors is a man aged 45 to 65 with active or convalescent COVID-19.

The chain has TRBV18 and TRBJ2-7; D gene uncertain. The length of the CDR3 is 14 residues. Germline V gene sequence: CDR1 KGHSH, CDR2 LQKENI. V lost 3 bases to trimming and J lost 3 bases, with 12 bases between them. CDR3 coding DNA: TGTGCCAGCTCACCGGGCCCCCAGGTCTACGAGCAGTACGTC. Translated: CASSPGPQVYEQYV.

The V call is TRBV3-1 (or the pseudogene TRBV3-2), the J call TRBJ2-1, with 9 bases aligning to TRBD2. V dropped 6 bases and J dropped 8; count of bases not matched to a gene: 17. This CDR3 region has 17 residues. In germline, CDR1 is LGHDT, CDR2 YNNKEL (reference sequence). This CDR3 is CASSGRGGGAIWYEQFF. CDR3 bases: TGTGCCAGCAGTGGGAGAGGCGGGGGGGCCATTTGGTATGAGCAGTTCTTC.

This clone is a singleton in its sample. The chain carries TRBV6-5 and TRBJ1-5; TRBD1 aligns across 8 bases. The CDR3 runs 15 residues. V trimming: 6 bases; J trimming: 4 bases; junction bases outside the gene matches: 8. Germline lookup yields CDR1 MNHEY and CDR2 SVGAGI. CDR3 protein: CASRLGTGGNQPQHF. DNA for the CDR3: TGTGCCAGCAGGTTAGGGACAGGAGGAAATCAGCCCCAGCATTTT.

Points on this clone: Germline is not matched at one junction end, which may reflect a read error. Other DNA sequences within the sample encode an identical CDR3. DNA for the CDR3: TGTGCCACCAGTGATTTAGGACTAGCGGGGTACGATGAGCAATTCTTC. Translated: CATSDLGLAGYDEQFF. This chain links TRBV24-1 with TRBJ2-1; 12 bases align to TRBD2. Germline CDR1 is KGHDR and CDR2 is SFDVKD. This CDR3 region has 16 residues.

The rearrangement joins TRBV10-3 to TRBJ2-1; 8 nucleotides line up with TRBD1. This CDR3 is 15 amino acids long. Per the germline V gene, CDR1 is ENHRY and CDR2 is SYGVKD. V dropped 2 bases and J dropped 7; count of bases not matched to a gene: 7. CDR3 in DNA: TGTGCCATCAGTGAGGTTCAGGGGGCTGGAAATGAGCAGTTCTTC. This gives the protein CAISEVQGAGNEQFF.

The chain joins TRBV19 to TRBJ2-1; 10 nucleotides align to TRBD2. Per germline, CDR1 LNHDA and CDR2 SQIVND (reference sequence). V was pared by 5 bases and J by 7 bases, with 8 bases of the junction left unmatched. There are 15 residues in the CDR3. CDR3 region: CASSPSGGGRNEQFF. The CDR3 DNA is TGTGCCAGTAGTCCCAGCGGGGGGGGCCGGAATGAGCAGTTCTTC.

V and J are TRBV15 and TRBJ2-7, with TRBD1 matching over 9 bases. The V segment lost 1 base and the J segment 2 bases; nucleotides outside the gene matches: 0. Germline V gene sequence: CDR1 LNHNV, CDR2 YYDKDF (reference sequence). The CDR3 loop spans 14 amino acids. The chain's CDR3 is CATSRGQGAYEQYV. The CDR3, as DNA: TGTGCCACCAGCAGAGGACAGGGGGCCTACGAGCAGTACGTC.

The chain recombines TRBV12-3 or TRBV12-4 with TRBJ2-7, with 7 bases lining up with TRBD1. The CDR3 is 13 residues long. The junction had 4 bases not matched to a gene; V was cut back by 5 bases and J by 3 bases. CDR3 coding DNA: TGTGCCAGCAGTAGGGACAGAAACTACGAGCAGTACGTC. Translated, it gives CASSRDRNYEQYV.

J is TRBJ2-7 and V is TRBV9; D perhaps matches TRBD2 (5 bases). The CDR3 contains 15 residues. CDR1 is SGDLS and CDR2 is YYNGEE in the germline V gene. The V end was cut by 0 bases, the J end by 2 bases, with 12 bases between. The CDR3 here is CASSVGTSQPYEQYF. The CDR3 DNA sequence: TGTGCCAGCAGCGTAGGGACTTCCCAACCCTACGAGCAGTACTTC.

The chain uses TRBV25-1 and TRBJ1-1; 10 nucleotides agree with TRBD1. V lost 4 bases to trimming and J lost 6 bases; unmatched junction nucleotides: 8. The CDR3 consists of 15 residues. Germline CDR1 reads MGHDK; CDR2 reads SYGVNS. Here the CDR3 reads CASSGRRTGGSEAFF. In DNA form, the CDR3 reads TGTGCCAGCAGTGGACGTCGGACAGGGGGTTCTGAAGCTTTCTTT.

The chain carries TRBV24-1 and TRBJ2-3, with TRBD1 matching over 7 bases. Losses at the gene ends were 1 base for V and 2 bases for J; bases not matched to a gene: 5. This CDR3 spans 16 amino acids. The germline V gene encodes CDR1 KGHDR and CDR2 SFDVKD. CDR3 bases: TGTGCCACCAGTGATTTACGGGACAGCCCCACAGATACGCAGTATTTT. Amino acid sequence: CATSDLRDSPTDTQYF.

The rearrangement uses TRBV11-2 and TRBJ1-6; D may be TRBD1 (5 bases). The CDR3 contains 14 residues. V was shortened by 4 bases and J by 7 bases, with 11 bases between the two germline ends. In germline, CDR1 is SGHAT, CDR2 FQNNGV. The CDR3, as DNA: TGTGCCAGCAGCTCACAGGTTGGGAATTCACCCCTCCACTTT. It codes for CASSSQVGNSPLHF.